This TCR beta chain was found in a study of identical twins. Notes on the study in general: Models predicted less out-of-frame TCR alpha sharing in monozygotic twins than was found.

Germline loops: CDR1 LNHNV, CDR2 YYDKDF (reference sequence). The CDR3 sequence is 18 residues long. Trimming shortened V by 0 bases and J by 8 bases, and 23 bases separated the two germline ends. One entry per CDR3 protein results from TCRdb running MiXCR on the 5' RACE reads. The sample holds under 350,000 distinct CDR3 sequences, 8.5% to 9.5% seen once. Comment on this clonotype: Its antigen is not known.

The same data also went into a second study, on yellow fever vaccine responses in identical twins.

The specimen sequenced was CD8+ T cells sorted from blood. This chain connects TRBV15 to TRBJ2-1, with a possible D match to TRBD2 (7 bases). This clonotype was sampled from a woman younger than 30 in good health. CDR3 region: CATSRDSPGTRGGDEQFF. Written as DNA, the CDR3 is TGTGCCACCAGCAGAGATTCGCCCGGGACGAGGGGGGGGGATGAGCAGTTCTTC.